This T cell receptor (beta chain) was obtained from a study of blood T cell repertoires in COVID-19. For the study at large: Whether acute or convalescent, the COVID-19 samples came from the United States, Italy and Spain.

Assay used: immunoSEQ multiplex PCR; TCRdb lists only in-frame clones, some missing. The sample records fewer than 130,000 clones, around nine tenths being singletons. Trimming took off 6 bases at V and 3 bases at J, with 14 bases between the two ends. The CDR3 contains 14 residues. The germline V gene encodes CDR1 SNHLY and CDR2 FYNNEI. The sequencing sample was made of peripheral blood. The TCR comes from a human donor in a cohort sampled during active COVID-19. The genes are TRBV2 and TRBJ2-5; D is unresolved. CDR3 sequence reads: CASSASEFEETQYF. In DNA, the CDR3 is TGTGCCAGCAGCGCCTCGGAGTTCGAAGAGACCCAGTACTTC.